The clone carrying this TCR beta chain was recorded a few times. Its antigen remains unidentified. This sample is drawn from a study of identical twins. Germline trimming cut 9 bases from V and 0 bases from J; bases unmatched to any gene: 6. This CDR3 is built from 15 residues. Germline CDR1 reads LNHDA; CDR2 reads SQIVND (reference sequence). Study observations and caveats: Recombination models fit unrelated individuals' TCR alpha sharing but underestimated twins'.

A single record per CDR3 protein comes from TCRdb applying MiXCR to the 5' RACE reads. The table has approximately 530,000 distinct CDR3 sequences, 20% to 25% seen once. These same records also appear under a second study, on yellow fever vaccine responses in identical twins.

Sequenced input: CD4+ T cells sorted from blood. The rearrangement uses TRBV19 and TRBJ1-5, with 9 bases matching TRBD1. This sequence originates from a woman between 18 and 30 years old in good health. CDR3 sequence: CASRQGVNSNQPQHF. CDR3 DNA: TGTGCCAGCAGACAGGGGGTAAATAGCAATCAGCCCCAGCATTTT. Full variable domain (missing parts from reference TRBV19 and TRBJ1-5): DGGITQSPKYLFRKEGQNVTLSCEQNLNHDAMYWYRQDPGQGLRLIYYSQIVNDFQKGDIAEGYSVSREKKESFPLTVTSAQKNPTAFYLCASRQGVNSNQPQHFGDGTRLSIL.